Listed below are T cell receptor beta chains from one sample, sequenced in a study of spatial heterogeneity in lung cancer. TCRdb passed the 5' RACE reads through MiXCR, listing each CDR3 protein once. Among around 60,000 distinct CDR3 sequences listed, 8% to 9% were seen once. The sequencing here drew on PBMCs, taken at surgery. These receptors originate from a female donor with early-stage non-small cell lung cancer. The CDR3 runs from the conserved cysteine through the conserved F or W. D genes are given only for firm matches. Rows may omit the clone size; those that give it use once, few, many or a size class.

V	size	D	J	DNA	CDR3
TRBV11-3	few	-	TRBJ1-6	TGTGCCAGCAGCTTGGGGGCCGTTAATTCACCCCTCCACTTT	CASSLGAVNSPLHF
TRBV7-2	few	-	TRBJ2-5	TGTGCCAGCAGCTTAGCGGGAGAAGGGCAGACCCAGTACTTC	CASSLAGEGQTQYF
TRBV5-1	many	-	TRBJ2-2	TGCGCCAGCAGCTTGACACAGGGTAACACCGGGGAGCTGTTTTTT	CASSLTQGNTGELFF
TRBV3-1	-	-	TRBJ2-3	TGTGCCAGCAGCCTTACGTCGGGGGATACGCAGTATTTT	CASSLTSGDTQYF
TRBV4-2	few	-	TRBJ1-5	TGTGCCAGCAGCCAACAGGCAGGTCGAGTCCAGCCCCAGCATTTT	CASSQQAGRVQPQHF
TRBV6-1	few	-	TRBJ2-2	TGTGCCAGCACCTTAGGGGCCGGGGAGCTGTTTTTT	CASTLGAGELFF
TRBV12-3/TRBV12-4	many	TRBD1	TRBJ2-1	TGTGCCAGCAGCTCCACGGGACAGGAGGAGTTCTTC	CASSSTGQEEFF
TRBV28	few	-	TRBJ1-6	TGTGCCACCCAGCCTTGGGAGTCACCCCTCCACTTT	CATQPWESPLHF
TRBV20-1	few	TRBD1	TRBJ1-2	TGCAGTGCTACCGGGACAGCTGAAGATGGCTACACCTTC	CSATGTAEDGYTF
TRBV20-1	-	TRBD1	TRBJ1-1	TGCAGTGCTAGAGGAGGGACAGGGAACTCTGAAGCTTTCTTT	CSARGGTGNSEAFF
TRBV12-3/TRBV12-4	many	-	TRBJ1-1	TGTGCCAGCAGTGTCGCAGGGGTGAACACTGAAGCTTTCTTT	CASSVAGVNTEAFF
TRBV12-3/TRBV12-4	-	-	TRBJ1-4	TGTGCCAGCAGTTTCGGCGGGGGAGCCCGTGTTGAAAAACTGTTTTTT	CASSFGGGARVEKLFF
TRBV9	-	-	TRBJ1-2	TGTGCCAGCAGCGTAGAAGGAGGGGACGGCTACACCTTC	CASSVEGGDGYTF
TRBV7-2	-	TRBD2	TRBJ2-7	TGTGCCAGCAGCCTAGGGGGACTAGCGGGAGAGCAGTACTTC	CASSLGGLAGEQYF
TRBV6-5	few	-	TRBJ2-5	TGTGCCAGCAGTTACCCCAGGGAGACCCAGTACTTC	CASSYPRETQYF